This T cell receptor beta chain was sequenced during a study of T-cell memory formation after mild COVID-19 (dated by TCRdb to the early 2020s). Context from the whole study: Most TCR sequence clusters were specific to one of the two donors. In two donors, T-cell clones that expanded and contracted after mild COVID-19 were followed by sequencing TCRalpha and TCRbeta repertoires longitudinally. Two young, previously healthy adult volunteers, one female and one male, were included in the cohort. The investigation overall reported the following: The study included only two mild cases, and larger cohorts that include severe cases with pre-infection samples were judged to be necessary. Some responding clones were detected in pre-infection memory, suggesting pre-existing cross-reactive memory T cells joined the SARS-CoV-2 response. Contracting CD4+ clones were located mainly in the CM and EM memory subsets, whereas CD8+ clones were found to be enriched in EMRA. From day 15 to 85, contracting clones showed balanced CD4/CD8 phenotypes, whereas a second wave of clones that expanded from day 15 to 37 leaned towards CD4+. SARS-CoV-2 specificity of the second-wave clones peaking on day 37 was not confirmed.

Sequencing relied on an Illumina NovaSeq 6000. TCRalpha and TCRbeta cDNA libraries were constructed by 5'RACE with constant-segment primers, with sample barcodes and unique molecular identifiers being introduced. Trizol reagent was used to extract RNA from every sample. The libraries were amplified in two PCR steps, and the second step added a second sample barcode and Illumina TruSeq adapters. Libraries were sequenced on an Illumina NovaSeq with 2 x 150 bp paired-end reads. The paper's processing steps were these. Reads were demultiplexed and collapsed into UMI-guided consensus sequences with migec v1.2.7. Using mixcr v2.1.11, the UMI consensuses were aligned to TRA and TRB V and J templates and assembled into clonotypes. A clonotype was counted as expanded or contracted only when both edgeR and NoisET called the clonotype significant, with the noise models trained on biological replicates. For edgeR calls, a false discovery rate-adjusted p below 0.01 and a log2 fold-change threshold of 1 were applied. PCA with hierarchical clustering of max-normalized trajectories of the 1000 most abundant clonotypes was used as exploratory dynamics analysis. Separately sequenced CD4+ and CD8+ repertoires were used to assign a CD4 or CD8 phenotype to each responding clone. The public reads were quality trimmed at Q25 with fastp and then assembled into clones with MiXCR by TCRdb, keeping productive beta chains. Rows with one shared CDR3 protein collapse into an entry with the most common genes and DNA. TCRdb's processing, not the study's, gives the V and J calls here. The sample table records some 190,000 distinct CDR3 sequences; approximately 16% of these occur just once. The ten largest clones capture approximately 2% of the sample.

Its CDR3 holds 16 amino acids, cysteine through phenylalanine. The DNA shown is the 48-base CDR3, in frame from base 1. V is clipped by 6 bases and J by 4 bases, and the sequence between their germline boundaries is 16 bases long. The germline V gene yields SNHLY for CDR1 and FYNNEI for CDR2. This clonotype was seen only a few times. Its antigen is still unknown. Within one base of it there is no much larger clone, and no base qualities were kept. Ficoll-Paque density gradient centrifugation was the method used to isolate PBMCs. Sequences were obtained from PBMCs or a T cell subset sorted from them (not recorded which). The receptor was isolated from an adult woman who had mild COVID-19 (a few samples of this study predate the infection). The sample titles of this study are shuffled in the database, so cell type and time point are left out; the donor was told from shared clones. The rearranged chain carries TRBV2 and TRBJ1-6; no confident D gene assignment can be made. The CDR3 has the sequence CASSELTAAYNSPLHF. The base sequence is TGTGCCAGCAGCGAACTTACAGCAGCTTATAATTCACCCCTCCACTTT.